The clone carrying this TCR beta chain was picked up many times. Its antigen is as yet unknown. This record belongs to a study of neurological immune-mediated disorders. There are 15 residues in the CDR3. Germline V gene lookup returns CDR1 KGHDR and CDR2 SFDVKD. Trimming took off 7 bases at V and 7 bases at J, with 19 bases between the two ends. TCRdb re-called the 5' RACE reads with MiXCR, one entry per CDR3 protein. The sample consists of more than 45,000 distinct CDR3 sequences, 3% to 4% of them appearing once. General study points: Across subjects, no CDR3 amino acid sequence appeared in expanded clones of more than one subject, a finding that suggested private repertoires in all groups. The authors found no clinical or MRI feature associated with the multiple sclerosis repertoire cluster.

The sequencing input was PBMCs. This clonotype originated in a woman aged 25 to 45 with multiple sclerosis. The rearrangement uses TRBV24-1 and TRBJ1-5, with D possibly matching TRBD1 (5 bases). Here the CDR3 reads CATSLYTRRGQPQHF. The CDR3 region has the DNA TGTGCCACCAGCCTATACACCCGGCGGGGGCAGCCCCAGCATTTT.